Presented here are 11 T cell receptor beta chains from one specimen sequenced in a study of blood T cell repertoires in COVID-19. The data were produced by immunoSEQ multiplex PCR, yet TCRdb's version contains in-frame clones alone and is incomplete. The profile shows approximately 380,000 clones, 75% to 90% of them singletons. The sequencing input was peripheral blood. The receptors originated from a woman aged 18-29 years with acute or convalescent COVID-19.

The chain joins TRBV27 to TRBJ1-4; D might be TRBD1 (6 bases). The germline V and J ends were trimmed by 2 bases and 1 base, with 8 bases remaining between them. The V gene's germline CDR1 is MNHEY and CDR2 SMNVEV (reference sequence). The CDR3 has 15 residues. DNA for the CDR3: TGTGCCAGCAGTTTAACAGGGAGAACTAATGAAAAACTGTTTTTT. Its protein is CASSLTGRTNEKLFF.

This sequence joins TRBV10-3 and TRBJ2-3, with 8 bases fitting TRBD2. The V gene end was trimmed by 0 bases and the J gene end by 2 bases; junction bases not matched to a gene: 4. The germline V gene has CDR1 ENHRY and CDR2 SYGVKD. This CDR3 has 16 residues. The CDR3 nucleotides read TGTGCCATCAGTGAGTCCCGGACTAGCCTCACAGATACGCAGTATTTT. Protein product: CAISESRTSLTDTQYF.

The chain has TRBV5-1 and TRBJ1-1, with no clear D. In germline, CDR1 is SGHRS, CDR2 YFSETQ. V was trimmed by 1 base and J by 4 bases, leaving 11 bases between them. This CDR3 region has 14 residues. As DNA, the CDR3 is TGCGCCAGCAGCTTGAACGGGATGAGCACTGAAGCTTTCTTT. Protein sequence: CASSLNGMSTEAFF.

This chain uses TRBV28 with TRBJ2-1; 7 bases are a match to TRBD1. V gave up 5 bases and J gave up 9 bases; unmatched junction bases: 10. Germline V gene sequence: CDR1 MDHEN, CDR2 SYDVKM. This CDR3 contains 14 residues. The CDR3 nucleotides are TGTGCCAGCAGTCCCCGACAGGGTAGGGGTGAGCAGTTCTTC. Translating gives CASSPRQGRGEQFF.

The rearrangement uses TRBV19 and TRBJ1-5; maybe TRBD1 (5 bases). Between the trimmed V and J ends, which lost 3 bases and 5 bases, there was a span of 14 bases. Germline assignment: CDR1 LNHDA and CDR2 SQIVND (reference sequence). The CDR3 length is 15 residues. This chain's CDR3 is CASSISGRGDQPQHF. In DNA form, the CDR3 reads TGTGCCAGTAGTATCTCCGGACGGGGGGATCAGCCCCAGCATTTT.

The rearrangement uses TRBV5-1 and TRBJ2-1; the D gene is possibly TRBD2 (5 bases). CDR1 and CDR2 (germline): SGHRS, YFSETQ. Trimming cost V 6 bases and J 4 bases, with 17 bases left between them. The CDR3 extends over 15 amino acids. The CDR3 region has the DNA TGCGCCAGCACCCCCGGGGAATCTCTTTACAATGAGCAGTTCTTC. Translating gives CASTPGESLYNEQFF.

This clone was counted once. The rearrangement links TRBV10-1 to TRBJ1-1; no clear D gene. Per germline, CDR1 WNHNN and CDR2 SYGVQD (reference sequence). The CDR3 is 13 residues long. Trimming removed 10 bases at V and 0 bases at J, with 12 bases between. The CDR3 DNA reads TGCGCCACCCGCCCTACTTTGAACACTGAAGCTTTCTTT. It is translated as CATRPTLNTEAFF.

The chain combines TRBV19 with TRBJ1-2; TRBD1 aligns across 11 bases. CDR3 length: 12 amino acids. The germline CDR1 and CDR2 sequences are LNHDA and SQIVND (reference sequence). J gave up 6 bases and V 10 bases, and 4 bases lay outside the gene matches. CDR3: CAIRTGGHGYTF. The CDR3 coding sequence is TGTGCCATCAGGACAGGGGGCCATGGCTACACCTTC.

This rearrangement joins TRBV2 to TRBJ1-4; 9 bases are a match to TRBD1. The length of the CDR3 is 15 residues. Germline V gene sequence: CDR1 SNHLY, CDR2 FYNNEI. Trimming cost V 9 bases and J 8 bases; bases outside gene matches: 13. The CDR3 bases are TGTGCCAGACAATCGGGACAGGGAAGGTTAGAAAAACTGTTTTTT. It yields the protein CARQSGQGRLEKLFF. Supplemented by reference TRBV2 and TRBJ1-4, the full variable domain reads EPEVTQTPSHQVTQMGQEVILRCVPISNHLYFYWYRQILGQKVEFLVSFYNNEISEKSEIFDDQFSVERPDGSNFTLKIRSTKLEDSAMYFCARQSGQGRLEKLFFGSGTQLSVL.

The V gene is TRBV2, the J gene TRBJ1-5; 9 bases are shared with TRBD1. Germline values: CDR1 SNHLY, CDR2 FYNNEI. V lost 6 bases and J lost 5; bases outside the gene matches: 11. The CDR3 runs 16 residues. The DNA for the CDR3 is TGTGCCAGCAGCGAAAGGGACAGGGAGTTTTATCAGCCCCAGCATTTT. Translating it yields CASSERDREFYQPQHF.

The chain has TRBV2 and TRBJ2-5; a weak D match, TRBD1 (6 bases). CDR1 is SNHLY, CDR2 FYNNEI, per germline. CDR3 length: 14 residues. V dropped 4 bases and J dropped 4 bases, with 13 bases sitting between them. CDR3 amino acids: CASSATGTIETQYF. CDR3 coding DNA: TGTGCCAGCAGTGCAACCGGGACAATAGAGACCCAGTACTTC.